Presented here are 15 T cell receptor beta chains from one specimen sequenced in a study of breast tumors, draining lymph nodes, adjacent tissues. The lymph nodes were axillary draining lymph nodes from breast cancer patients. TCRdb analysed the multiplex PCR reads with MiXCR anew, one entry per CDR3 protein. In the table there are 150,000 to 250,000 distinct CDR3 sequences, 25% to 40% of which are singletons. The sample comprised axillary lymph node tissue. Source of these receptors: a female donor with breast cancer. Some clones in this sample may be carry-over from other donors' samples.

This clonotype was detected ten times or more. This chain connects TRBV11-2 to TRBJ1-2, with D unclear. The CDR3 extends over 14 amino acids. The germline V and J ends were trimmed by 3 bases and 0 bases, with 8 bases remaining between them. Germline CDR1 is SGHAT and CDR2 is FQNNGV. In nucleotides, the CDR3 is TGTGCCAGCAGCTTCGGCAGTACTAACTATGGCTACACCTTC. This gives the protein CASSFGSTNYGYTF.

This clonotype was seen more than once but under ten times. The rearrangement uses TRBV29-1 and TRBJ1-1; no clear D. Trimming cost V 6 bases and J 5 bases, with 10 bases left between them. Germline V gene lookup returns CDR1 SQVTM and CDR2 ANQGSEA. The CDR3 runs to 11 residues. The CDR3 DNA follows: TGCAGCGTGGGTGACGGGACTGAAGCTTTCTTT. It codes for CSVGDGTEAFF.

The rearrangement links TRBV7-7 to TRBJ2-1; TRBD2 is a possible D gene (6 bases). Germline V gives CDR1 SSHAT, CDR2 FNYEAQ (reference sequence). There are 15 residues in the CDR3. The CDR3 loop is CAREQAEGFTGGQFF. CDR3 DNA sequence: TGTGCTAGAGAGCAGGCGGAGGGGTTTACTGGGGGGCAGTTCTTC.

Notes on this clonotype: One end of the junction does not line up with germline, which may come from a read error. CDR3: CASSLGGSCNSPLHF. The CDR3 DNA is TGCGCTAGCAGCCTAGGGGGCTCCTGTAATTCACCCCTCCACTTT. The chain couples TRBV4-1 to TRBJ1-6; 7 bases map to TRBD1. The CDR3 consists of 15 residues. Germline V lookup: CDR1 MGHRA, CDR2 YSYEKL.

This clonotype was found many times. The chain carries TRBV20-1 and TRBJ2-1, with 7 bases identical to TRBD1. From germline, CDR1 is DFQATT and CDR2 SNEGSKA (reference sequence). Trimming cost V 1 base and J 3 bases; bases outside gene matches: 3. The CDR3 spans 14 residues. This chain's CDR3 is CSARVTGSYNEQFF. The CDR3 nucleotides read TGCAGTGCTAGAGTGACAGGGAGCTACAATGAGCAGTTCTTC.

This clonotype came up many times. The V and J genes are TRBV5-5 and TRBJ2-7; TRBD2 might be the D (5 bases). Germline lookup yields CDR1 SGHKS and CDR2 YYEKEE (reference sequence). Trimming shortened V by 0 bases and J by 5 bases, and 12 bases separated the two germline ends. The CDR3 covers 14 residues. CDR3: CASSLGGPRDEQYF. DNA of the CDR3: TGTGCCAGCAGCTTGGGCGGGCCGAGGGACGAGCAGTACTTC.

The table lists this clonotype with many counts. V and J are TRBV5-1 and TRBJ2-1; 11 positions agree with TRBD2. With V trimmed by 3 bases and J by 6 bases, 11 bases remained unmatched. This CDR3 has 17 amino acids. CDR1 is SGHRS, CDR2 YFSETQ, per germline. The CDR3 protein is CASSSGTTSGITNEQFF. Written as DNA, the CDR3 is TGCGCCAGCAGCTCGGGCACGACTAGCGGGATCACCAATGAGCAGTTCTTC.

This clonotype came up a few times. Relative to the germline gene, one junction end is altered; a read error may explain this. This sequence joins TRBV20-1 and TRBJ1-5; 9 nucleotides match TRBD1. The CDR3 runs to 14 residues. Germline values: CDR1 DFQATT, CDR2 SNEGSKA (reference sequence). The CDR3 loop is CSARTGGPNPPQHF. CDR3 DNA: TGCAGTGCTAGGACAGGGGGTCCCAATCCGCCCCAGCATTTT.

The DNA for the CDR3 is TGTGCCAGCAGCTTCGGGGGACAACGGGAGACCCAGTACTTC. Encoded protein: CASSFGGQRETQYF. This chain joins TRBV7-9 and TRBJ2-5; D is possibly TRBD1 or TRBD2 (6 bases each). Germline loops: CDR1 SEHNR, CDR2 FQNEAQ (reference sequence). The CDR3 length is 14 residues. The V and J ends lost 3 bases and 5 bases respectively, with 13 bases between them.

Details on this clonotype: This may arise from a read error, as a much more abundant clone is one base away. J is TRBJ2-1 and V is TRBV7-9; the D gene is possibly TRBD1 (6 bases). Germline V gene sequence: CDR1 SEHNR, CDR2 FQNEAQ (reference sequence). The CDR3 extends over 15 amino acids. CDR3 coding DNA: TGTGCCAGCAGCTTTGACAGGCACTCCTACGATGAGCAGTTCTTC. Amino acids: CASSFDRHSYDEQFF.

The table lists this clonotype with many counts. DNA of the CDR3: TGCGCCAGCAGCCAGGGGCTGGCTTCCCCCCGCCCAGAGCAGTTCTTC. Protein: CASSQGLASPRPEQFF. The rearrangement links TRBV4-1 to TRBJ2-1, with a weak D call TRBD1 (5 bases). The V end lost 3 bases, the J end lost 10 bases, and 22 bases lay between the germline ends. The CDR3 is 16 amino acids. CDR1 is MGHRA and CDR2 is YSYEKL in the germline V gene.

V gene TRBV7-2 combines with J gene TRBJ1-5; the match to TRBD1 covers 7 bases. Germline assignment: CDR1 SGHTA and CDR2 FQGNSA. V shed 5 bases and J 6 bases; nucleotides not matched to a gene: 7. This CDR3 contains 14 residues. DNA for the CDR3: TGTGCCAGCAGCCCCTCGACAGGGTCTCAGCCCCAGCATTTT. Translated: CASSPSTGSQPQHF.

This clonotype was found once. The V call is TRBV29-1, the J call TRBJ2-2, with D hard to call. In germline, CDR1 is SQVTM, CDR2 ANQGSEA. V dropped 8 bases and J dropped 3 bases, with 10 bases sitting between them. The CDR3 loop spans 12 amino acids. CDR3 DNA sequence: TGCAGCTTGGCGACGGACACCGGGGAGCTGTTTTTT. It encodes CSLATDTGELFF.

Details on this clonotype: Because the CDR3 is missing its conserved closing phenylalanine or tryptophan, this is likely a read error. The V call is TRBV7-9, the J call TRBJ1-5, with D possibly TRBD1 on 6 matching bases. Germline lookup yields CDR1 SEHNR and CDR2 FQNEAQ (reference sequence). Trimming pared 5 bases from V and 6 bases from J, leaving 17 bases between. CDR3 length: 15 residues. As DNA, the CDR3 is TGTGCCAGCAGCCCGGGCGGGGGGCTTGGTCAGCCCCAGCATCTT. It codes for CASSPGGGLGQPQHL.

This clonotype was detected many times. This rearrangement joins TRBV12-3 or TRBV12-4 to TRBJ1-3; possibly TRBD1 for D (6 bases). The CDR3 runs to 14 residues. V lost 5 bases to trimming and J lost 2 bases, with 10 bases between them. The CDR3 loop is CASSLGGTGNTIYF. The CDR3 region has the DNA TGTGCCAGCAGTCTAGGGGGGACTGGAAACACCATATATTTT.